A selection of T cell receptor beta chains follows, all from one sample in a study of metastatic and nonmetastatic thyroid tumors. TCRdb reassembled clones from the PCR reads with MiXCR. The table has about 93,000 clones, over 9.5% seen once. The sequencing sample was made of blood. These receptors were taken from a female donor with papillary thyroid cancer or a benign thyroid nodule (not recorded which). Some clones in this sample may be carry-over from other donors' samples. Each CDR3 is given with its conserved first and last residue. The order of the fields is D gene, J gene, clone size, V gene, CDR3 DNA, CDR3 protein. A D gene is named only where the DNA matches it firmly. Not every row has a clone size; where given, it reads once, few, many or a size class.

NA	TRBJ1-2	many	TRBV29-1	TGCAGCGTTGGTTTAGGGTCTAACTATGGCTACACCTTC	CSVGLGSNYGYTF
NA	TRBJ1-5	many	TRBV19	TGTGCCAGTAGTATATACCCATCAGACAATCAGCCCCAGCATTTT	CASSIYPSDNQPQHF
TRBD2	TRBJ2-7	many	TRBV3-1	TGTGCCAGCAGCCAATTGGGACTAGCGGGAGGCGAGCAGTACTTC	CASSQLGLAGGEQYF
NA	TRBJ2-6	many	TRBV4-3	TGCGCCAGCAGCCAAGATCGTCTCACTGGGGCCAACGTCCTGACTTTC	CASSQDRLTGANVLTF
NA	TRBJ1-2	NA	TRBV5-4	TGTGCCAGCAGCCACAGAGAAGCTAACTATGGCTACACCTTC	CASSHREANYGYTF
NA	TRBJ2-5	NA	TRBV28	TGTGCCAGCAGCTTGACATGGAGCGTGAAGACCCAGTACTTC	CASSLTWSVKTQYF
NA	TRBJ2-2	NA	TRBV7-6	TGTGCCAGCAGCTTAGAATTTGGCGTCAACACCGGGGATCTGTTTTTT	CASSLEFGVNTGDLFF
TRBD1	TRBJ2-7	many	TRBV5-8	TGTGCCAGCAGCCAGAGGACAGGTGGGACCTACGAGCAGTACTTC	CASSQRTGGTYEQYF
NA	TRBJ2-5	many	TRBV19	TGTGCCAGTAGTCCCCGTGTCCAGGAGACCCAGTACTTC	CASSPRVQETQYF
NA	TRBJ1-1	many	TRBV4-1	TGCGCCAGCAGCCGAGCCAGTGGGGGGAACACTGAAGCTTTCTTT	CASSRASGGNTEAFF
NA	TRBJ1-1	many	TRBV28	TGTGCCAGCAGTTCGGCCGGGGGCGTTAAAAACACTGAAGCTTTCTTT	CASSSAGGVKNTEAFF
NA	TRBJ2-3	NA	TRBV3-1	TGTGCCAGCAGTCCTACTAGCACAGATACGCAGTATTTT	CASSPTSTDTQYF
NA	TRBJ1-4	many	TRBV6-2/TRBV6-3	TGTGCCAGCAGTTTGGCAGGGGTTGAGGAAAAACTGTTTTTT	CASSLAGVEEKLFF
NA	TRBJ2-1	many	TRBV12-3/TRBV12-4	TGTGCCAGCAGCCCTGGGGGTTCCTCCTACAATGAGCAGTTCTTC	CASSPGGSSYNEQFF
NA	TRBJ1-4	many	TRBV4-2	TGTGCCAGCAGCCAAGCTGAGGGGGCTAATGAAAAACTGTTTTTT	CASSQAEGANEKLFF
TRBD1	TRBJ2-2	many	TRBV29-1	TGCAGCGGGGGACAGGGGGCGAACACCGGGGAGCTGTTTTTT	CSGGQGANTGELFF
TRBD1	TRBJ2-3	many	TRBV5-1	TGCGCCAGCAGCGGACAGGGAAATACGCAGTATTTT	CASSGQGNTQYF
NA	TRBJ1-2	many	TRBV7-9	TGTGCCAGCAGCCCACAGACAGGTTATGGCTACACCTTC	CASSPQTGYGYTF
NA	TRBJ1-1	many	TRBV20-1	TGCAGTGCTTCTGGACGGGTGAACACTGAAGCTTTCTTT	CSASGRVNTEAFF
TRBD1	TRBJ1-2	many	TRBV29-1	TGCAGCGTTGGGACAGGGGACTATGGCTACACCTTC	CSVGTGDYGYTF
NA	TRBJ2-3	many	TRBV6-2/TRBV6-3	TGTGCCACCTCCGTCCGGAGAACAGATACGCAGTATTTT	CATSVRRTDTQYF
TRBD2	TRBJ2-2	many	TRBV30	TGTGCCTGGAGTGTACTGCGGGAGACCGGGGAGCTGTTTTTT	CAWSVLRETGELFF
TRBD1	TRBJ2-2	few	TRBV7-2	TGTGCCAGCAGTCAAACGGGACAGCGCACCGGGGAGCTGTTTTTT	CASSQTGQRTGELFF
TRBD2	TRBJ2-3	NA	TRBV6-1	TGTGCCAGCAGGGTGGGTAGCGGGAGCGGTGCAGATACGCAGTATTTT	CASRVGSGSGADTQYF
TRBD1	TRBJ2-7	many	TRBV10-3	TGTGCCACCGAAAAGGAAACAGGGGTCTCCTACGAGCAGTACTTC	CATEKETGVSYEQYF
NA	TRBJ1-2	many	TRBV9	TGTGCCAGCAGCGTAGACGACGAATTCCCACCCCAGAACACCTTC	CASSVDDEFPPQNTF
TRBD2	TRBJ2-7	NA	TRBV4-2	TGTGCCAGCAGCCAAGATTCCGCTAGCGGGAGTCGCGAGCAGTACTTC	CASSQDSASGSREQYF
NA	TRBJ2-7	many	TRBV20-1	TGCAGTGCTAGCGGGGCAGGGGTCTCCTACGAGCAGTACTTC	CSASGAGVSYEQYF
NA	TRBJ2-3	many	TRBV4-3	TGCGCCAGCAGCCAAGACTACCCGACGGGGGCAGATACGCAGTATTTT	CASSQDYPTGADTQYF